This TCR beta chain was sequenced for a study of response to subunit inactivated influenza vaccine. Whole-study findings and limits: The authors proposed limited new T cell recruitment per seasonal influenza vaccination.

The CDR3 contains 11 residues. The V end was cut by 9 bases, the J end by 11 bases, with 15 bases between. CDR1 is SGHKS and CDR2 is YYEKEE in the germline V gene (reference sequence). TCRdb redid the calling of the RT-PCR reads with MiXCR, one entry per CDR3 protein. The table records under 800,000 distinct CDR3 sequences, roughly 14% of them present only once. Notes on this clonotype: Its antigen is undetermined.

Here the sequenced sample was PBMCs from blood, taken around 14 days before vaccination. The TCR comes from a man in his fifties or sixties who received an inactivated influenza vaccine. This chain joins TRBV5-5 and TRBJ2-1; unclear D gene. The CDR3 DNA is TGTGCCATGGGCCTCGGGCTCAAGCAGTTCTTC. Translated, it gives CAMGLGLKQFF.